This T cell receptor beta chain stems from a study of neoadjuvant anti-PD-1 for oral cavity cancer. Study-level information: Patients without progression received a fourth nivolumab dose around day 43, then surgical resection on days 50-56.

Data came from immunoSEQ multiplex PCR; TCRdb stores just in-frame clones and leaves some out. Of around 68,000 clones detected, about 86% appear once; the ten largest clones hold less than 3%. The time point is: after neoadjuvant nivolumab, at surgical resection. These oral cavity squamous cell carcinomas were HPV-negative and locally advanced. No culture or expansion preceded analysis of these blood cells. The CDR3 runs 13 residues. From germline, CDR1 is SGHVS and CDR2 FQNEAQ. V lost 5 bases and J lost 0, with 7 bases in between. The receptor comes from a person aged 35-79 years with oral cavity squamous cell carcinoma. This chain connects TRBV7-8 to TRBJ1-2; D uncertain. The sample was PBMCs, taken after nivolumab (anti-PD-1) treatment. CDR3 DNA: TGTGCCAGCAGCCGCACAGCTAACTATGGCTACACCTTC. It encodes CASSRTANYGYTF.